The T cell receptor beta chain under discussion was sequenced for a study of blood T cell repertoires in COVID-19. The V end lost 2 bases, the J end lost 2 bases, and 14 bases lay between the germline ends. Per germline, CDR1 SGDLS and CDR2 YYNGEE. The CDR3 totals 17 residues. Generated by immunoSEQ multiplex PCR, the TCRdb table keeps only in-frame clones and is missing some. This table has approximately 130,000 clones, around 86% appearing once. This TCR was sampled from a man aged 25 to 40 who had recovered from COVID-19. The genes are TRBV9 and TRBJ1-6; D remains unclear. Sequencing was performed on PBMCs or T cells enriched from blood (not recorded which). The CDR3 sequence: CASSVWERETYNSPLHF. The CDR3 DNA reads TGTGCCAGCAGCGTTTGGGAGAGGGAAACCTATAATTCACCCCTCCACTTT.